The next 25 T cell receptor beta chains were all read from a single sample in a study of control samples from healthy donors and cancer patients. The table came from immunoSEQ multiplex PCR; TCRdb's copy has only in-frame clones and leaves some out. The sample contains 160,000 or so clones, more than 85% of which appear only once. Sequenced: blood. Receptors originate from a woman aged 30 to 39 in good health.

The chain employs TRBV15 and TRBJ1-1; D remains unclear. The CDR3 runs 14 residues. The V end was cut by 3 bases, the J end by 0 bases, with 8 bases between. Per the germline V gene, CDR1 is LNHNV and CDR2 is YYDKDF (reference sequence). The CDR3 loop is CATSRAIMNTEAFF. CDR3 coding DNA: TGTGCCACCAGCAGGGCTATCATGAACACTGAAGCTTTCTTT.

The chain couples TRBV6-2 or TRBV6-3 to TRBJ1-1; TRBD1 matches at 7 bases. This CDR3 is 13 amino acids long. V dropped 6 bases and J dropped 6; count of bases not matched to a gene: 7. Germline CDR1 and CDR2: MNHEY and SVGEGT. The CDR3 reads CASSSNRGPEAFF. CDR3 nucleotide sequence: TGTGCCAGCAGCTCCAACAGGGGTCCTGAAGCTTTCTTT.

CDR3: CARSSSGLISGNTIYF. The CDR3, as DNA: TGTGCCAGGTCGTCGAGTGGACTGATCTCTGGAAACACCATATATTTT. The chain combines TRBV11-3 with TRBJ1-3; D not certain. Trimming removed 9 bases at V and 0 bases at J, with 18 bases between. The CDR3 contains 16 residues. The germline V gene has CDR1 SGHNT and CDR2 YENEEA.

V gene TRBV4-1 combines with J gene TRBJ2-3; TRBD2 matches 9 bases. V was pared by 0 bases and J by 0 bases, with 4 bases of the junction left unmatched. This CDR3 has 17 amino acids. The germline CDR1 and CDR2 sequences are MGHRA and YSYEKL. The CDR3 region has the DNA TGCGCCAGCAGCCAAGAGCCTAGCGGGACAAGCACAGATACGCAGTATTTT. It codes for CASSQEPSGTSTDTQYF.

The CDR3 DNA sequence: TGTGCCTGGAGTGTGGTACTGGGGAATTCACCCCTCCACTTT. Its protein is CAWSVVLGNSPLHF. The rearrangement links TRBV30 to TRBJ1-6; D is ambiguous. Trimming cost V 0 bases and J 7 bases, with 10 bases left between them. Germline assignment: CDR1 GTSNPN and CDR2 SVGIG (reference sequence). The CDR3 extends over 14 amino acids.

CDR3 sequence (DNA): TGCGCCAGCAGCTTGTCAGGGGGCTCCTACAATGAGCAGTTCTTC. Translating gives CASSLSGGSYNEQFF. The chain carries TRBV5-1 and TRBJ2-1, with 7 bases fitting TRBD1. The CDR3 extends over 15 amino acids. With V trimmed by 1 base and J by 0 bases, 1 base remained unmatched. Germline V gives CDR1 SGHRS, CDR2 YFSETQ.

The chain links TRBV28 to TRBJ2-3; no firm D call. The V gene's germline CDR1 is MDHEN and CDR2 SYDVKM. The CDR3 contains 12 residues. Trimming took off 5 bases at V and 4 bases at J, with 7 bases between the two ends. The DNA of the CDR3 is TGTGCCAGCAGTGGGAAGTCAGATACGCAGTATTTT. It translates to CASSGKSDTQYF.

The J gene is TRBJ1-6, the V gene TRBV5-6; no definite D call. Germline CDR1 and CDR2: SGHDT and YYEEEE. The CDR3 is 15 residues long. V was cut by 0 bases and J by 7 bases, with 11 bases left in between. The CDR3 nucleotides are TGTGCCAGCAGCTTGGGTCCGGACGGCAATTCACCCCTCCACTTT. Its protein product is CASSLGPDGNSPLHF.

To note about this clone: This CDR3 is also generated by other DNA sequences in the sample. This chain connects TRBV7-9 to TRBJ1-5; D unresolved. The CDR3 length is 12 residues. From germline, CDR1 is SEHNR and CDR2 FQNEAQ (reference sequence). V shed 1 base and J shed 7 bases, with 5 bases lying between them. For the CDR3, the DNA is TGTGCCAGCAGCTTAGTGGGACAGCCCCAGCATTTT. Encoded protein: CASSLVGQPQHF.

This clone was detected once. This rearrangement joins TRBV29-1 to TRBJ1-2; tentatively, D is TRBD1 (5 bases). CDR1 is SQVTM and CDR2 is ANQGSEA in the germline V gene. The CDR3 is made up of 12 amino acids. V lost 4 bases to trimming and J lost 5 bases, with 11 bases between them. The CDR3 DNA reads as TGCAGCGTTGTAGGGGTGAGGTATGGCTACACCTTC. Translated, it gives CSVVGVRYGYTF.

CDR3 region: CSAGGPRQFF. The DNA of the CDR3 is TGCAGTGCGGGAGGGCCTCGGCAGTTCTTC. V usage is TRBV20-1 and J usage is TRBJ2-1; 7 bases align to TRBD2. The CDR3 covers 10 residues. Germline CDR1 and CDR2: DFQATT and SNEGSKA (reference sequence). V shed 6 bases, J shed 12 bases, and the junction held 5 bases outside the gene matches.

The chain has TRBV4-1 and TRBJ1-2; D gene uncertain. Per the germline V gene, CDR1 is MGHRA and CDR2 is YSYEKL. Trimming removed 2 bases from V and 4 bases from J, with 8 bases in between. The CDR3 has 13 residues. This CDR3 reads CASSQHVLYGYTF. The CDR3 DNA reads as TGCGCCAGCAGCCAACACGTCCTCTATGGCTACACCTTC.

The chain links TRBV6-2 or TRBV6-3 to TRBJ1-1; D not resolved. V gave up 4 bases and J gave up 5 bases, with 8 bases separating them. Germline loops: CDR1 MNHEY, CDR2 SVGEGT. CDR3 length: 12 residues. CDR3 in amino acids: CASSFGRTEAFF. Written as DNA, the CDR3 is TGTGCCAGCAGTTTCGGCAGGACTGAAGCTTTCTTT.

The J gene is TRBJ2-1, the V gene TRBV18; no clear D. V was shortened by 3 bases and J by 5 bases, with 17 bases between the two germline ends. CDR1 is KGHSH and CDR2 is LQKENI in the germline V gene. The CDR3 runs 16 residues. In nucleotides, the CDR3 is TGTGCCAGCTCACCGGCCTTTACAAGAGGTAACAATGAGCAGTTCTTC. This codes for CASSPAFTRGNNEQFF.

This chain joins TRBV5-4 and TRBJ2-7; 8 bases are a match to TRBD2. J gave up 4 bases and V 2 bases, and 5 bases lay outside the gene matches. CDR3 length equals 14 residues. Germline loops: CDR1 SGHNT, CDR2 YYREEE (reference sequence). The DNA of the CDR3 is TGTGCCAGCAGCTTAGACCGGGGGGGGTACGAGCAGTACTTC. Amino acid sequence: CASSLDRGGYEQYF. The variable domain in full, completed from reference TRBV5-4 and TRBJ2-7, reads ETGVTQSPTHLIKTRGQQVTLRCSSQSGHNTVSWYQQALGQGPQFIFQYYREEENGRGNFPPRFSGLQFPNYSSELNVNALELDDSALYLCASSLDRGGYEQYFGPGTRLTVT.

The J gene is TRBJ2-7, the V gene TRBV28; a possible D gene is TRBD2 (7 bases). Germline CDR1 and CDR2: MDHEN and SYDVKM. V gave up 4 bases and J gave up 6 bases, with 19 bases separating them. CDR3 size: 15 residues. The CDR3 region is CASSWRGRRVFEQYF. The CDR3 nucleotides read TGTGCCAGCAGTTGGCGGGGGCGGCGGGTCTTCGAGCAGTACTTC. The full variable domain, its missing parts supplied by reference TRBV28 and TRBJ2-7, is DVKVTQSSRYLVKRTGEKVFLECVQDMDHENMFWYRQDPGLGLRLIYFSYDVKMKEKGDIPEGYSVSREKKERFSLILESASTNQTSMYLCASSWRGRRVFEQYFGPGTRLTVT.

V gene TRBV7-9 combines with J gene TRBJ1-2, with TRBD1 as a possible D gene (5 bases). V was shortened by 5 bases and J by 3 bases, with 19 bases between the two germline ends. Germline lookup yields CDR1 SEHNR and CDR2 FQNEAQ (reference sequence). This CDR3 is 16 amino acids long. CDR3 loop: CASSPRGRPADYGYTF. The CDR3 nucleotides are TGTGCCAGCAGCCCCCGGGGCCGTCCCGCGGACTATGGCTACACCTTC.

The chain carries TRBV13 and TRBJ2-7, with D tentatively TRBD2 (6 bases). CDR1 and CDR2 (germline): PRHDT, FYEKMQ (reference sequence). V gave up 1 base and J gave up 1 base, with 11 bases separating them. CDR3 length: 15 amino acids. The CDR3: CASSLDFGGSYEQYF. In nucleotides, the CDR3 is TGTGCCAGCAGCTTAGATTTCGGGGGATCCTACGAGCAGTACTTC.

This clone occurred once. The chain joins TRBV14 to TRBJ2-7; a possible D gene is TRBD2 (5 bases). This CDR3 spans 16 amino acids. Germline V gene data show CDR1 as SGHDN and CDR2 as FVKESK. V gave up 1 base and J gave up 3 bases, with 16 bases separating them. CDR3 residues: CASSQGKFRGDYEQYF. As DNA, the CDR3 is TGTGCCAGCAGCCAAGGGAAGTTCCGGGGAGACTACGAGCAGTACTTC.

The J gene is TRBJ2-1, the V gene TRBV12-3 or TRBV12-4, with D tentatively TRBD2 (6 bases). V shed 0 bases and J shed 8 bases, with 8 bases lying between them. The CDR3 is made up of 13 amino acids. The CDR3 loop is CASSLAGGYEQFF. CDR3 nucleotides: TGTGCCAGCAGTTTAGCGGGAGGTTATGAGCAGTTCTTC.

This chain links TRBV27 with TRBJ2-7, with a tentative D call TRBD2 (5 bases). This CDR3 has 13 amino acids. V was pared by 2 bases and J by 0 bases, with 5 bases between. Germline V gene lookup returns CDR1 MNHEY and CDR2 SMNVEV (reference sequence). This CDR3 is CASSLDYSYEQYF. CDR3 nucleotide sequence: TGTGCCAGCAGTTTAGACTACTCCTACGAGCAGTACTTC.

The chain combines TRBV3-1 (or the pseudogene TRBV3-2) with TRBJ1-5; D not resolved. Trimming left V 0 bases short and J 5 bases short, with 5 bases between. The CDR3 length is 13 residues. From germline, CDR1 is LGHDT and CDR2 YNNKEL (reference sequence). As DNA, the CDR3 is TGTGCCAGCAGCCAAGATTTGGATCAGCCCCAGCATTTT. This sequence encodes CASSQDLDQPQHF.

The V and J genes are TRBV27 and TRBJ2-2; D may correspond to TRBD1 or TRBD2 (5 bases each). Per germline, CDR1 MNHEY and CDR2 SMNVEV (reference sequence). The CDR3 is made up of 15 amino acids. Trimming left V 1 base short and J 1 base short, with 7 bases between. The CDR3 DNA is TGTGCCAGCAGTTTATATGGGGGGAACACCGGGGAGCTGTTTTTT. Protein product: CASSLYGGNTGELFF.

On this clone: In the same sample, other DNA sequences code for this CDR3. The chain couples TRBV27 to TRBJ1-2; possibly TRBD1 for D (5 bases). The CDR3 loop spans 17 amino acids. From germline, CDR1 is MNHEY and CDR2 SMNVEV (reference sequence). V was pared by 5 bases and J by 8 bases, with 27 bases between. The CDR3 protein is CASSHSLQGRALRGYTF. In DNA, the CDR3 is TGTGCCAGCAGTCACTCTCTGCAGGGTAGGGCTCTACGGGGCTACACCTTC.

This chain uses TRBV28 with TRBJ1-1; possibly TRBD1 for D (6 bases). V was shortened by 3 bases and J by 4 bases, with 9 bases between the two germline ends. The CDR3 has 13 amino acids. CDR1 and CDR2 from the germline V gene are MDHEN and SYDVKM. The CDR3 DNA reads as TGTGCCAGCAGTTTTGTACAGGGCACTGAAGCTTTCTTT. This gives the protein CASSFVQGTEAFF. Drawing the rest from reference TRBV28 and TRBJ1-1, the complete variable domain is DVKVTQSSRYLVKRTGEKVFLECVQDMDHENMFWYRQDPGLGLRLIYFSYDVKMKEKGDIPEGYSVSREKKERFSLILESASTNQTSMYLCASSFVQGTEAFFGQGTRLTVV.